This T cell receptor (beta chain) comes out of a study of beta chain features in type 1 diabetes. At the level of the study: Patients did not differ from healthy donors in age, gender or cell yield.

Broader study findings: It was among patients, rather than healthy donors, that naive, central memory and Treg TCRB repertoires appeared more similar.

Germline CDR1 reads SQVTM; CDR2 reads ANQGSEA. This CDR3 comprises 12 residues. The V segment lost 8 bases and the J segment 10 bases; nucleotides outside the gene matches: 6. With respect to this clone: What it recognizes is unknown.

Every bit of the isolated RNA underwent reverse transcription, so sequencing read expressed TCRB transcripts. Sequenced by immunoSEQ multiplex PCR; TCRdb stores in-frame clones only, minus some. The repertoire holds about 240,000 clones, with 25% to 30% as singletons. The TCR was taken from a young man in good health. Sequencing was done on a sample of central memory CD4+ T cells from blood. The chain employs TRBV29-1 and TRBJ2-5, with 14 bases matching TRBD2. The CDR3: CSPKGLAGDQYF. Here the CDR3 DNA reads TGCAGCCCTAAGGGACTAGCGGGGGACCAGTACTTC.